The T cell receptor (beta chain) under discussion was sequenced for a study of blood T cell repertoires in COVID-19. Data came from immunoSEQ multiplex PCR; TCRdb stores just in-frame clones and leaves some out. The repertoire consists of 250,000 to 300,000 clones, with approximately 91% occurring once and the leading ten covering approximately 2.5%. The age range of participants was about 18 to 95 years, with residence in about two dozen US areas. Membership in each cohort depended on participant-reported clinical history. The germline V gene encodes CDR1 SGHTS and CDR2 YDEGEE. Trimming removed 6 bases from V and 3 bases from J; junction bases left unmatched: 12. The CDR3 is made up of 16 amino acids.

Source material: PBMCs or T cells enriched from blood (not recorded which). The rearrangement links TRBV5-8 to TRBJ2-1; 7 positions agree with TRBD1. The receptor was isolated from a woman aged 40-49 years with acute COVID-19. The CDR3 DNA reads TGTGCCAGCAAGCCTGGGGGTTGGGACAGCTACAATGAGCAGTTCTTC. As protein: CASKPGGWDSYNEQFF.